This T cell receptor (beta chain) was retrieved from a study of human T cells and chemical hapten exposure. TCRdb called the RACE reads again in MiXCR, with one record for every CDR3 protein. This sample has about 170,000 distinct CDR3 sequences, with about 30% found just once. The table lists this clonotype with a few counts. As to time point: patch test 3, about 24 weeks after DPC sensitization. The treatment denotes: therapeutic diphenylcyclopropenone sensitization with weekly scalp DPC. The TCR originated in a young woman with alopecia areata. Some clones in this sample may be carry-over from other donors' samples. This specimen was whole blood, taken in connection with sensitization to the hapten diphenylcyclopropenone (DPC).

For the CDR3, the DNA is TGTGCCAGCAGCCAATTGGGGAGCAATCAGCCCCAGCATTTT. Translation gives CASSQLGSNQPQHF. The chain links TRBV5-4 to TRBJ1-5; unclear D gene. The length of the CDR3 is 14 residues. V was clipped by 4 bases and J by 1 base, with 9 bases between them. Germline CDR1 reads SGHNT; CDR2 reads YYREEE (reference sequence). Looking up the rest from reference TRBV5-4 and TRBJ1-5 gives the full variable domain: ETGVTQSPTHLIKTRGQQVTLRCSSQSGHNTVSWYQQALGQGPQFIFQYYREEENGRGNFPPRFSGLQFPNYSSELNVNALELDDSALYLCASSQLGSNQPQHFGDGTRLSIL.